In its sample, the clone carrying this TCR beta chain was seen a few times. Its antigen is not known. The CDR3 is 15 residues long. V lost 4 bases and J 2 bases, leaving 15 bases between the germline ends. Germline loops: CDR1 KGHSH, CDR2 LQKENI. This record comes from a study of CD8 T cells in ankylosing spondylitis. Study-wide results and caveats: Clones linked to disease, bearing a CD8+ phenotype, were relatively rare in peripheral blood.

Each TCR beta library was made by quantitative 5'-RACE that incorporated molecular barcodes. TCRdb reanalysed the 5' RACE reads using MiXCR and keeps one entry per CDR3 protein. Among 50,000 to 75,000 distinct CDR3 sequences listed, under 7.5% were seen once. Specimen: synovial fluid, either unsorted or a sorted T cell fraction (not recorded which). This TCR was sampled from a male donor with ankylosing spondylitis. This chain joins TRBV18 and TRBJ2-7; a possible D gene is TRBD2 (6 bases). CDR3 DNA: TGTGCCAGCTCACATTCTCCGGGAGTCCCCTACGAGCAGTACTTC. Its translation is CASSHSPGVPYEQYF.